What follows are 2 T cell receptor beta chains derived from one specimen sequenced in a study of blood T cell repertoires in COVID-19. TCRdb keeps only in-frame clones here, not all; method: immunoSEQ multiplex PCR. The table has under 250,000 clones, over 75% seen once; the top ten hold 7.9%. The sequenced sample was peripheral blood. These receptors all come from a woman aged 80 or over with acute or convalescent COVID-19.

A few counts support this clone. The chain couples TRBV29-1 to TRBJ1-6; 8 bases are a match to TRBD1. This CDR3 spans 14 amino acids. Per the germline V gene, CDR1 is SQVTM and CDR2 is ANQGSEA. After removal of 6 bases from V and 5 bases from J, the junction contained 6 bases not matched to a gene. The DNA for the CDR3 is TGCAGCGTCAGACAGGGGCAGAATAATTCACCCCTCCACTTT. This codes for CSVRQGQNNSPLHF.

This chain joins TRBV14 and TRBJ2-2; D unresolved. Germline values: CDR1 SGHDN, CDR2 FVKESK. The CDR3 totals 14 residues. Trimming pared 1 base from V and 6 bases from J, leaving 9 bases between. CDR3 amino acids: CASSQVLMSGELFF. CDR3 sequence (DNA): TGTGCCAGCAGCCAAGTGTTAATGTCCGGGGAGCTGTTTTTT.